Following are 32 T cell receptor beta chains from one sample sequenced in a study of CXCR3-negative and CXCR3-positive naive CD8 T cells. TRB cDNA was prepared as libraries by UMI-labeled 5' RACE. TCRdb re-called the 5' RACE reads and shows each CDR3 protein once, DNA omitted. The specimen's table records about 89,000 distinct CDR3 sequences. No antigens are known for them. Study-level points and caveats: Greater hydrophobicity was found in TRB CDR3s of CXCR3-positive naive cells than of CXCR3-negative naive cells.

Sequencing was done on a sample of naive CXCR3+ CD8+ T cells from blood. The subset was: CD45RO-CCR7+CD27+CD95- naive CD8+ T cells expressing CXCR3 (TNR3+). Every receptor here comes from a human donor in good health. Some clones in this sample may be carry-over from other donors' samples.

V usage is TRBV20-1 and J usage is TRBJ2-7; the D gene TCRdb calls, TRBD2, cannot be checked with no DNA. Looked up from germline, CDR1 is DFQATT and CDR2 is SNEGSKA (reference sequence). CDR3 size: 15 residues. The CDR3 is CSATNGTSGTCEQYF.

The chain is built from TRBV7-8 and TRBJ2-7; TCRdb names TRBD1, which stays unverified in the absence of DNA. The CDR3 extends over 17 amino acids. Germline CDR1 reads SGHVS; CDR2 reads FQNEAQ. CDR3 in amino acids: CASSYNPTKDRTNEQYF.

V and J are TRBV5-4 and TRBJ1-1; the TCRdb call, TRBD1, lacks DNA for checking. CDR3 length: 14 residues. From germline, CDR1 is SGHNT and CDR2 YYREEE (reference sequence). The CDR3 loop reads CASSLRDMNTEAFF. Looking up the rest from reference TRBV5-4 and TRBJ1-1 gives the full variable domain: ETGVTQSPTHLIKTRGQQVTLRCSSQSGHNTVSWYQQALGQGPQFIFQYYREEENGRGNFPPRFSGLQFPNYSSELNVNALELDDSALYLCASSLRDMNTEAFFGQGTRLTVV.

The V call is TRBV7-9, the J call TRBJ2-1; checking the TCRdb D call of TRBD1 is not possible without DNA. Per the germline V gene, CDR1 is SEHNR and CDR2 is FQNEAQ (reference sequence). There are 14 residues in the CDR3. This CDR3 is CASSAQGQIYEQFF.

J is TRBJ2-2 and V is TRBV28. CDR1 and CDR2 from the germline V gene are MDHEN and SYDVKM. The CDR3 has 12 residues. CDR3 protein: CASTDYSGELFF.

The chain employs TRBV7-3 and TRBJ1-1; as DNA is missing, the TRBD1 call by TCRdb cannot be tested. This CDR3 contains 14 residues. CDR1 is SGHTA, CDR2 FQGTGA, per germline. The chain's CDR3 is CASSATGGRTEAFF.

CDR3 residues: CASSLGTGPPASQHF. This chain joins TRBV7-2 and TRBJ1-5; TCRdb calls TRBD1, which cannot be checked without DNA. The CDR3 spans 15 residues. Germline V lookup: CDR1 SGHTA, CDR2 FQGNSA.

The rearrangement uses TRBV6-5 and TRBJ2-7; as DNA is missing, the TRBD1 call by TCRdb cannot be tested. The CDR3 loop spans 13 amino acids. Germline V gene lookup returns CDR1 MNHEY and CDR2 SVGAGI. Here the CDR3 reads CASSYVEGDEQYF.

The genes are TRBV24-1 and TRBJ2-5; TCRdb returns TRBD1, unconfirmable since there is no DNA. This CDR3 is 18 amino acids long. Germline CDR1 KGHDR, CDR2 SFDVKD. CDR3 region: CATSDPTGRQGRQETQYF.

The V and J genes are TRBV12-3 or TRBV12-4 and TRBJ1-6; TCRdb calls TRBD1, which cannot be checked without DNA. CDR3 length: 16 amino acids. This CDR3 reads CASSFRFAGMNSPLHF.

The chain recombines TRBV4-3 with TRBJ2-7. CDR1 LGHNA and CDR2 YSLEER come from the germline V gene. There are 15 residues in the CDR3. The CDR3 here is CASSQDLGISSEQYF.

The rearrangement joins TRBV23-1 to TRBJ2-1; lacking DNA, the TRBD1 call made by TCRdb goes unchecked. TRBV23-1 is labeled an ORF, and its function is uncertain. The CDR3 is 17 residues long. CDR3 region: CASSQSADRGPHNEQFF.

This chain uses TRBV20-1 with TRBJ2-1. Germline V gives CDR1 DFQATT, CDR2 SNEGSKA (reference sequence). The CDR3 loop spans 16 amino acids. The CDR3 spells CSARDQDRGSYNEQFF.

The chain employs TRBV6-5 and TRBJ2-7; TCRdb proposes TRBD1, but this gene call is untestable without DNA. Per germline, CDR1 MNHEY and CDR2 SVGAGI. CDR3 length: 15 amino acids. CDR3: CASTPQQGASYEQYF.

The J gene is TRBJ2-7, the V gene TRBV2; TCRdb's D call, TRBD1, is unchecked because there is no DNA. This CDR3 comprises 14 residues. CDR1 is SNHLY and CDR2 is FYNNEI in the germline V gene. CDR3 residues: CASHLRDSTYEQYF.

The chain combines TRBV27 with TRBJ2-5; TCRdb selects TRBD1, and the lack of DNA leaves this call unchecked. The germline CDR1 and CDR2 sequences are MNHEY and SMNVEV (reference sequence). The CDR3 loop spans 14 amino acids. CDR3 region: CASSLPGPQETQYF.

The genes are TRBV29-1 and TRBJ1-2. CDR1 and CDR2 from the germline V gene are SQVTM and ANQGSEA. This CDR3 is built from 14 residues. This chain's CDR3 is CSVEDLGTFYGYTF. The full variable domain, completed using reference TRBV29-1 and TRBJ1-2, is SAVISQKPSRDICQRGTSLTIQCQVDSQVTMMFWYRQQPGQSLTLIATANQGSEATYESGFVIDKFPISRPNLTFSTLTVSNMSPEDSSIYLCSVEDLGTFYGYTFGSGTRLTVV.

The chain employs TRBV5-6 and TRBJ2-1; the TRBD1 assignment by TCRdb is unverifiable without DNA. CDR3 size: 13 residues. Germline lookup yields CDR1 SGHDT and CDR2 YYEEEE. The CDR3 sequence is CASSLSSRDNRLF.

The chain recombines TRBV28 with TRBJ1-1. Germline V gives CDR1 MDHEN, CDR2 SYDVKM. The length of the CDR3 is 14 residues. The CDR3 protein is CASSLSSRNTEAFF.

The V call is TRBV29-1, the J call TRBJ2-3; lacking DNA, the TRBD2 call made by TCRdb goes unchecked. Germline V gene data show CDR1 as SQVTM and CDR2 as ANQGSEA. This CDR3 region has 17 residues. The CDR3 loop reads CSVVGALAVISTDTQYF.

The CDR3 region is CASSQEGEGTGGHYGYTF. The chain has TRBV4-1 and TRBJ1-2; there is no DNA to check the TCRdb D call of TRBD1. This CDR3 comprises 18 residues. Germline CDR1 is MGHRA and CDR2 is YSYEKL.

The CDR3: CSVEESASQETQYF. This chain links TRBV29-1 with TRBJ2-5. This CDR3 has 14 residues. Germline loops: CDR1 SQVTM, CDR2 ANQGSEA.

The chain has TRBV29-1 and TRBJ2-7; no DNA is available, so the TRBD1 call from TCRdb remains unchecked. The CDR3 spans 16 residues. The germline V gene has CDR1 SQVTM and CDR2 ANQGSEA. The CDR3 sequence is CSVAGVTGRSPYEQYF.

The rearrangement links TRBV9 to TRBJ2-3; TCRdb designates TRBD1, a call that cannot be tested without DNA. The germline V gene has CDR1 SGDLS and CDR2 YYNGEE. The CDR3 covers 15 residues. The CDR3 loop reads CASSPGTASTDTQYF.

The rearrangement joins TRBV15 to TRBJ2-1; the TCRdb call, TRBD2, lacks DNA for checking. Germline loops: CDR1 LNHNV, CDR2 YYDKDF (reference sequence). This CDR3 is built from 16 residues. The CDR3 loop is CATSGVQTSGDNEQFF. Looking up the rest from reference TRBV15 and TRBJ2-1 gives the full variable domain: DAMVIQNPRYQVTQFGKPVTLSCSQTLNHNVMYWYQQKSSQAPKLLFHYYDKDFNNEADTPDNFQSRRPNTSFCFLDIRSPGLGDTAMYLCATSGVQTSGDNEQFFGPGTRLTVL.

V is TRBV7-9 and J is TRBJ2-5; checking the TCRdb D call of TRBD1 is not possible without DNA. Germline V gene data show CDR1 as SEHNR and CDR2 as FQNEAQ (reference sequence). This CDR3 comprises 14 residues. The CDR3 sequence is CASTGDRDLYEQYF. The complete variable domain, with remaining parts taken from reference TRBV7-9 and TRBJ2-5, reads DTGVSQNPRHKITKRGQNVTFRCDPISEHNRLYWYRQTLGQGPEFLTYFQNEAQLEKSRLLSDRFSAERPKGSFSTLEIQRTEQGDSAMYLCASTGDRDLYEQYFGPGTRLLVL.

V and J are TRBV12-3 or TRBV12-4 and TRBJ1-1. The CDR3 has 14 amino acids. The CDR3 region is CASSLWSEDTEAFF.

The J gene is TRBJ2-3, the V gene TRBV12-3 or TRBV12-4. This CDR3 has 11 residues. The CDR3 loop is CASSLGLAQYF.

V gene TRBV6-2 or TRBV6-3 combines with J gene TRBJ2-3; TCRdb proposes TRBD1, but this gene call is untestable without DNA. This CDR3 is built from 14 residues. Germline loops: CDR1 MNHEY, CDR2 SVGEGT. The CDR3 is CASSRGLATDTQYF.

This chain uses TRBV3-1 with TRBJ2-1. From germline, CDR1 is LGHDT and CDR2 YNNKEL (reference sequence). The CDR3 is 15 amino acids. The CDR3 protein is CASSPDGISYNEQFF.

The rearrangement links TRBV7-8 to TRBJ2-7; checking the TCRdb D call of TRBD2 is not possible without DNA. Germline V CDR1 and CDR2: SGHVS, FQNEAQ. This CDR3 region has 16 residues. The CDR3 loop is CASSLPSSGISYEQYF.

The chain's CDR3 is CASSLPDSLQETQYF. The chain combines TRBV28 with TRBJ2-5; TCRdb picks TRBD1, but there is no DNA to check that call. The germline gives CDR1 MDHEN, CDR2 SYDVKM. The CDR3 spans 15 residues.